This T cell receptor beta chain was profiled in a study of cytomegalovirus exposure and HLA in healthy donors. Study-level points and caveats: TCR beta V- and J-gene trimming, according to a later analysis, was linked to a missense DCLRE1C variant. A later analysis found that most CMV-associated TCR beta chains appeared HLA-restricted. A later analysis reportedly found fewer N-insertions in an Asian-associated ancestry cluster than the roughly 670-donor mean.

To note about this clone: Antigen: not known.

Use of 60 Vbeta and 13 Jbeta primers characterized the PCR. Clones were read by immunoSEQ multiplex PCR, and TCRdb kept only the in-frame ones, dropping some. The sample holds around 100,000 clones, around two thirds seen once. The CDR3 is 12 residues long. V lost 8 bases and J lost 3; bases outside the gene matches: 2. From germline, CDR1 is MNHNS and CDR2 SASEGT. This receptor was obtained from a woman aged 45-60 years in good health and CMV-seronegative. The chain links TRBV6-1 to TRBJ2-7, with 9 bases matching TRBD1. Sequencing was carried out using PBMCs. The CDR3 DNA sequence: TGTGCCAGCGGGACAGGGATCTACGAGCAGTACTTC. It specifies CASGTGIYEQYF.